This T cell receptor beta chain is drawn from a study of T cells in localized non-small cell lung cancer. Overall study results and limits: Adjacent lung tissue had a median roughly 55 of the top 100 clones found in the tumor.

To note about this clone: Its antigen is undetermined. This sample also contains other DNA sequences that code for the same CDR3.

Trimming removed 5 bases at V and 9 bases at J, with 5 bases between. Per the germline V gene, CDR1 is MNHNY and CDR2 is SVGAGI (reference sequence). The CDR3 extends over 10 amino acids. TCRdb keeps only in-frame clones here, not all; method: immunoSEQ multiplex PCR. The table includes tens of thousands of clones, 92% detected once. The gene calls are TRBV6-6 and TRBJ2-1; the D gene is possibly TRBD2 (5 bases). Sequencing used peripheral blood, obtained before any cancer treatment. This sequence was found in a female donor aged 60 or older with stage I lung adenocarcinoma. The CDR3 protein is CASSRGEQFF. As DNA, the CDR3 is TGTGCCAGCAGTCGGGGTGAGCAGTTCTTC.